The 24 T cell receptor beta chains reported below all come from one sample, sequenced in a study of immune cell composition in non-small cell lung cancer. The assay was immunoSEQ multiplex PCR, and TCRdb's table has in-frame clones only and misses some. The repertoire holds approximately 15,000 clones, with over 70% as singletons. The sequenced material came from lung tumor tissue. These receptors originate from a human donor with non-small cell lung cancer.

The chain employs TRBV28 and TRBJ1-3; D gene unclear. The CDR3 has 15 amino acids. Germline V gene data show CDR1 as MDHEN and CDR2 as SYDVKM. V was shortened by 5 bases and J by 2 bases, with 13 bases between the two germline ends. CDR3 protein: CASSPGFFTGNTIYF. The CDR3 DNA sequence: TGTGCCAGCAGTCCCGGGTTTTTTACTGGAAACACCATATATTTT.

The genes are TRBV29-1 and TRBJ2-5; 14 bases fit TRBD2. This CDR3 has 18 amino acids. CDR1 is SQVTM, CDR2 ANQGSEA, per germline. V trimming: 0 bases; J trimming: 4 bases; junction bases outside the gene matches: 10. CDR3 protein: CSVEEGLAGETTPETQYF. CDR3 sequence (DNA): TGCAGCGTTGAAGAGGGACTAGCGGGAGAGACAACACCAGAGACCCAGTACTTC.

The V gene is TRBV7-2, the J gene TRBJ2-7; maybe TRBD2 (6 bases). Trimming pared 5 bases from V and 2 bases from J, leaving 19 bases between. CDR3 length: 16 amino acids. In germline, CDR1 is SGHTA, CDR2 FQGNSA. This CDR3 is CASSGQAGFSTYEQYF. Written as DNA, the CDR3 is TGTGCCAGCAGCGGCCAAGCGGGTTTCTCTACCTACGAGCAGTACTTC.

This clone appeared a few times. V usage is TRBV19 and J usage is TRBJ2-5; either TRBD1 or TRBD2 may supply D (5 bases each). The CDR3 runs 16 residues. Per the germline V gene, CDR1 is LNHDA and CDR2 is SQIVND (reference sequence). V lost 1 base, J lost 0 bases, and 12 bases lay in between. The DNA for the CDR3 is TGTGCCAGTAGTATAGTAAGAGGGGCCAACCAAGAGACCCAGTACTTC. It encodes CASSIVRGANQETQYF.

The CDR3, as DNA: TGTGCCAGCAGCTCCTACGACGTCCACAATGAGCAGTTCTTC. It translates to CASSSYDVHNEQFF. The rearrangement links TRBV7-9 to TRBJ2-1; D is uncertain. The germline V gene encodes CDR1 SEHNR and CDR2 FQNEAQ (reference sequence). CDR3 size: 14 residues. V was pared by 4 bases and J by 5 bases, with 12 bases between.

This clone showed up just a few times. The chain uses TRBV15 and TRBJ2-7; D may match TRBD1 or TRBD2 (6 bases each). The germline V gene encodes CDR1 LNHNV and CDR2 YYDKDF (reference sequence). Trimming pared 0 bases from V and 7 bases from J, leaving 16 bases between. The CDR3 is 15 amino acids. CDR3 sequence reads: CATSRDYTGAGEQYF. In DNA form, the CDR3 reads TGTGCCACCAGCAGAGATTATACGGGGGCGGGGGAGCAGTACTTC.

V is TRBV7-9 and J is TRBJ2-1; 11 bases align to TRBD2. Germline CDR1 reads SEHNR; CDR2 reads FQNEAQ (reference sequence). V lost 6 bases to trimming and J lost 3 bases; unmatched junction nucleotides: 16. This CDR3 comprises 19 residues. The CDR3 is CASSRGLAGGSALYNEQFF. CDR3 DNA: TGTGCCAGCAGTAGGGGGCTAGCGGGAGGATCCGCTCTCTACAATGAGCAGTTCTTC. Drawing the rest from reference TRBV7-9 and TRBJ2-1, the complete variable domain is DTGVSQNPRHKITKRGQNVTFRCDPISEHNRLYWYRQTLGQGPEFLTYFQNEAQLEKSRLLSDRFSAERPKGSFSTLEIQRTEQGDSAMYLCASSRGLAGGSALYNEQFFGPGTRLTVL.

On this clone itself: The same CDR3 arises from other DNA sequences in this sample as well. The J gene is TRBJ1-3, the V gene TRBV6-1; D gene ambiguous. From germline, CDR1 is MNHNS and CDR2 SASEGT. The CDR3 runs to 14 residues. Trimming removed 3 bases from V and 4 bases from J, with 10 bases in between. In DNA, the CDR3 is TGTGCCAGCAGTGACGGGGTCTCAGGAAACACCATATATTTT. Translated, it gives CASSDGVSGNTIYF.

V is TRBV30 and J is TRBJ2-3; TRBD2 matches 12 bases. Germline lookup yields CDR1 GTSNPN and CDR2 SVGIG (reference sequence). This CDR3 is 16 amino acids long. J was trimmed by 3 bases and V by 3 bases; bases with no gene match: 7. In DNA form, the CDR3 reads TGTGCCTGGAGCGGTACGACTAGCGGGAGTACAGATACGCAGTATTTT. This encodes CAWSGTTSGSTDTQYF.

The V gene is TRBV2, the J gene TRBJ2-7; D is unclear. Germline lookup yields CDR1 SNHLY and CDR2 FYNNEI. CDR3 length equals 13 residues. The V gene lost 3 bases and the J gene lost 4 bases, with 10 bases spanning the gap. CDR3 protein: CASSDGRAYEQYF. Here the CDR3 DNA reads TGTGCCAGCAGTGATGGTCGGGCTTACGAGCAGTACTTC.

Note on this clone: Relative to the germline gene, one junction end is altered; a read error may explain this. This chain connects TRBV27 to TRBJ1-6, with D hard to call. CDR3 size: 13 residues. The germline CDR1 and CDR2 sequences are MNHEY and SMNVEV (reference sequence). The CDR3 DNA reads TGTGCCAGCAGTCATTTCTATGATTCACCCCTCCACTTT. It is translated as CASSHFYDSPLHF.

The V call is TRBV7-9, the J call TRBJ2-7; 10 bases line up with TRBD2. V lost 11 bases, J lost 3 bases, and 7 bases stayed unmatched. Germline-derived CDR1 and CDR2 are SEHNR and FQNEAQ (reference sequence). The CDR3 is made up of 13 amino acids. The CDR3 loop is CALGLAGVYEQYF. CDR3 in DNA: TGTGCCCTTGGGCTAGCGGGAGTCTACGAGCAGTACTTC.

This chain uses TRBV5-4 with TRBJ2-1, with D possibly matching TRBD2 (6 bases). This CDR3 comprises 15 residues. CDR1 SGHNT and CDR2 YYREEE come from the germline V gene (reference sequence). Trimming stripped 0 bases from V and 8 bases from J, with 15 bases between. CDR3 in amino acids: CASSLDPSGLDEQFF. CDR3 bases: TGTGCCAGCAGCTTGGATCCCAGCGGGCTCGATGAGCAGTTCTTC.

The V and J genes are TRBV11-2 and TRBJ2-1; 14 nucleotides line up with TRBD2. V shed 7 bases, J shed 7 bases, and the junction held 6 bases outside the gene matches. The CDR3 is made up of 15 amino acids. CDR1 and CDR2 from the germline V gene are SGHAT and FQNNGV. CDR3 coding DNA: TGTGCCAGCATGGGACTAGCGGGAGTCCAGAATGAGCAGTTCTTC. It translates to CASMGLAGVQNEQFF. Based on the CDR3 plus reference TRBV11-2 and TRBJ2-1, the full variable domain is EAGVAQSPRYKIIEKRQSVAFWCNPISGHATLYWYQQILGQGPKLLIQFQNNGVVDDSQLPKDRFSAERLKGVDSTLKIQPAKLEDSAVYLCASMGLAGVQNEQFFGPGTRLTVL.

V is TRBV5-4 and J is TRBJ1-1, with unresolved D. The CDR3 loop spans 11 amino acids. Deletions cut 3 bases from V and 1 base from J, with 1 base between. CDR1 and CDR2 (germline): SGHNT, YYREEE (reference sequence). CDR3 coding DNA: TGTGCCAGCAGCTCGAACACTGAAGCTTTCTTT. Translating it yields CASSSNTEAFF.

This clone is a singleton in its sample. The rearrangement uses TRBV19 and TRBJ2-7, with 7 positions matching TRBD1. The CDR3 runs 15 residues. Per germline, CDR1 LNHDA and CDR2 SQIVND (reference sequence). The trim removed 1 base at V and 1 base at J, leaving 4 bases unmatched. The CDR3, as DNA: TGTGCCAGTAGTATAGGACAGGGAATGTCCTACGAGCAGTACTTC. This gives the protein CASSIGQGMSYEQYF.

The rearrangement joins TRBV7-2 to TRBJ2-1; 14 bases match TRBD2. This CDR3 has 18 residues. Germline CDR1 reads SGHTA; CDR2 reads FQGNSA. The junction had 2 bases not matched to a gene; V was cut back by 1 base and J by 0 bases. Here the CDR3 reads CASSLGLAGGASYNEQFF. CDR3 DNA: TGTGCCAGCAGCTTAGGACTAGCGGGAGGGGCCTCCTACAATGAGCAGTTCTTC.

The rearrangement links TRBV6-1 to TRBJ1-2; the match to TRBD1 covers 7 bases. V shed 5 bases and J 8 bases; nucleotides not matched to a gene: 8. Per the germline V gene, CDR1 is MNHNS and CDR2 is SASEGT. The CDR3 extends over 13 amino acids. As DNA, the CDR3 is TGTGCCAGCAGTTATGGGGCAGGGGGAGGCTACACCTTC. Amino acids: CASSYGAGGGYTF.

In DNA form, the CDR3 reads TGTGCCAGCAGTTACGGGACCCGTTCCACCGGGGAGCTGTTTTTT. It encodes CASSYGTRSTGELFF. This chain joins TRBV6-6 and TRBJ2-2; D tentatively reads TRBD1 or TRBD2 (5 bases each). This CDR3 contains 15 residues. Trimming took 2 bases from V and 4 from J, leaving 11 bases between them. CDR1 and CDR2 (germline): MNHNY, SVGAGI (reference sequence).

V is TRBV27 and J is TRBJ2-3; D is ambiguous. Germline assignment: CDR1 MNHEY and CDR2 SMNVEV (reference sequence). The CDR3 extends over 12 amino acids. V was shortened by 5 bases and J by 1 base, with 4 bases between the two germline ends. This CDR3 is CASSPRTDTQYF. Written as DNA, the CDR3 is TGTGCCAGCAGTCCCCGCACAGATACGCAGTATTTT.

The chain uses TRBV7-2 and TRBJ2-5, with 7 positions matching TRBD2. After removal of 4 bases from V and 4 bases from J, the junction contained 9 bases not matched to a gene. Germline V CDR1 and CDR2: SGHTA, FQGNSA. The CDR3 length is 15 residues. The CDR3 is CASSSYKGLTETQYF. The CDR3 DNA reads TGTGCCAGCAGCTCCTATAAGGGACTAACAGAGACCCAGTACTTC.

The chain is built from TRBV28 and TRBJ1-1; the D gene is possibly TRBD1 (6 bases). The V end was cut by 5 bases, the J end by 7 bases, with 23 bases between. CDR1 and CDR2 (germline): MDHEN, SYDVKM. The CDR3 covers 16 residues. The CDR3 region is CASSPYYREGRGEAFF. The CDR3, as DNA: TGTGCCAGCAGTCCTTACTACAGGGAGGGACGCGGTGAAGCTTTCTTT.

The chain uses TRBV19 and TRBJ1-1; TRBD1 is a possible D gene (6 bases). The CDR3 extends over 15 amino acids. V lost 6 bases and J lost 1, with 15 bases in between. Looked up from germline, CDR1 is LNHDA and CDR2 is SQIVND (reference sequence). As DNA, the CDR3 is TGTGCCAGTAGAGATGGCGGCAGGGGGAACACTGAAGCTTTCTTT. Translation gives CASRDGGRGNTEAFF.

The chain carries TRBV5-4 and TRBJ2-7; a possible D gene is TRBD2 (5 bases). V lost 4 bases and J 2 bases, leaving 13 bases between the germline ends. CDR3 size: 14 residues. CDR1 SGHNT and CDR2 YYREEE come from the germline V gene (reference sequence). The CDR3 coding sequence is TGTGCCAGCAGCCCCGCGGACTTAACCTACGAGCAGTACTTC. It translates to CASSPADLTYEQYF.